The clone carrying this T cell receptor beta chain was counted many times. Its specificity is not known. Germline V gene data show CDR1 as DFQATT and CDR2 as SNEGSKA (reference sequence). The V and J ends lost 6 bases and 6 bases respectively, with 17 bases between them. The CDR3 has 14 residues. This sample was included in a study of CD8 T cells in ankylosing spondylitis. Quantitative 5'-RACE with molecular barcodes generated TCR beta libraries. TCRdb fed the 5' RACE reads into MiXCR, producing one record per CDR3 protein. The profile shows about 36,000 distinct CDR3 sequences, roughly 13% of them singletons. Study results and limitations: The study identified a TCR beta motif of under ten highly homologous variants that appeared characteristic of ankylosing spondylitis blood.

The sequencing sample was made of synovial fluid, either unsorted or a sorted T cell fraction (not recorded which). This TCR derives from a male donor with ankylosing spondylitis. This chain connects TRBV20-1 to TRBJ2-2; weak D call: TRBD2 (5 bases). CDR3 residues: CSARDFDLSGELFF. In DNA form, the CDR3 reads TGCAGTGCCCGGGATTTTGATCTCTCCGGGGAGCTGTTTTTT.